This T cell receptor (beta chain) derives from a study of T cell responses to AZD1222 COVID-19 vaccine. Study results and caveats: There were mostly white British donors and more females than males, and clonal diversity was possibly underestimated. Reports say nearly half of spike-specific TCRs go after unmutated variant regions. Vaccine-associated CD4 TCRs ranged over spike, dominating at 160-218 and 743-854.

Some second doses came at about 4 weeks and others at about 12 weeks; these were pooled. Comment on this clone: Its antigen is undetermined.

The CDR3 is made up of 13 amino acids. Germline values: CDR1 GTSNPN, CDR2 SVGIG (reference sequence). The V end lost 1 base, the J end lost 1 base, and 7 bases lay between the germline ends. The method was immunoSEQ multiplex PCR; TCRdb's version includes in-frame clones alone and lacks a portion of them. The sample consists of approximately 130,000 clones, approximately 90% of them appearing once. The sequencing here drew on peripheral blood, taken 28 days after the second AZD1222 dose. The V gene is TRBV30, the J gene TRBJ2-5, with a tentative D call TRBD2 (5 bases). The receptor was derived from an adult who received the AZD1222 COVID-19 vaccine. The CDR3 is CAWSGGSQETQYF. Written as DNA, the CDR3 is TGTGCCTGGAGTGGAGGGTCCCAAGAGACCCAGTACTTC.